Following are 7 T cell receptor beta chains from one sample sequenced in a study of blood T cell repertoires in COVID-19. Sequencing used immunoSEQ multiplex PCR; TCRdb keeps in-frame clones, though not all of them. The data show 130,000 to 150,000 clones, with roughly 80% seen just once and approximately 3.5% held by the top ten. The sequenced sample consisted of peripheral blood. The receptors here all came from a man between 65 and 85 years old who had recovered from COVID-19.

The V and J genes are TRBV27 and TRBJ2-7; TRBD1 matches 7 bases. J gave up 3 bases and V 5 bases, and 10 bases lay outside the gene matches. The CDR3 length is 15 residues. Germline values: CDR1 MNHEY, CDR2 SMNVEV (reference sequence). This CDR3 reads CASSEIGQAIYEQYF. In nucleotides, the CDR3 is TGTGCCAGCAGTGAAATAGGACAGGCTATCTACGAGCAGTACTTC.

This chain joins TRBV5-4 and TRBJ1-2; the D gene is possibly TRBD1 (6 bases). Germline CDR1 reads SGHNT; CDR2 reads YYREEE (reference sequence). V dropped 0 bases and J dropped 6 bases, with 18 bases sitting between them. The length of the CDR3 is 16 residues. As DNA, the CDR3 is TGTGCCAGCAGCTTGGAGTACGTGGGTCCAGGGGATGGCTACACCTTC. Protein sequence: CASSLEYVGPGDGYTF.

The table lists this clone with a count of one. The chain couples TRBV20-1 to TRBJ2-7; TRBD2 matches at 12 bases. The germline CDR1 and CDR2 sequences are DFQATT and SNEGSKA (reference sequence). With V trimmed by 3 bases and J by 6 bases, 6 bases remained unmatched. The length of the CDR3 is 14 residues. Here the CDR3 reads CSASLLAGGTEQYF. CDR3 nucleotides: TGCAGTGCTAGTTTACTAGCGGGAGGTACCGAGCAGTACTTC.

V is TRBV18 and J is TRBJ2-1, with 8 bases lining up with TRBD2. V shed 0 bases and J 6 bases; nucleotides not matched to a gene: 1. Per germline, CDR1 KGHSH and CDR2 LQKENI. The CDR3 has 14 amino acids. DNA of the CDR3: TGTGCCAGCTCACCACCGAGCGGGAGCAATGAGCAGTTCTTC. It translates to CASSPPSGSNEQFF.

The V gene is TRBV5-4, the J gene TRBJ2-1; D may be TRBD1 (7 bases). The germline V and J ends were trimmed by 5 bases and 6 bases, with 15 bases remaining between them. The CDR3 covers 14 residues. In germline, CDR1 is SGHNT, CDR2 YYREEE (reference sequence). CDR3: CASREGQNPNEQFF. The CDR3 region has the DNA TGTGCCAGCAGGGAGGGACAGAACCCCAATGAGCAGTTCTTC.

This clone appeared a few times. The genes are TRBV30 and TRBJ2-3, with 8 bases fitting TRBD1. The J segment lost 1 base and the V segment lost 4 bases, leaving 7 bases of the junction unmatched. The CDR3 consists of 15 residues. Germline assignment: CDR1 GTSNPN and CDR2 SVGIG (reference sequence). The CDR3 is CAWTGGQGGTDTQYF. As DNA, the CDR3 is TGTGCCTGGACAGGCGGACAGGGTGGCACAGATACGCAGTATTTT.

The chain couples TRBV11-2 to TRBJ2-2, with 13 bases lining up with TRBD2. The germline gives CDR1 SGHAT, CDR2 FQNNGV. The CDR3 extends over 17 amino acids. Trimming cost V 6 bases and J 0 bases; bases outside gene matches: 4. The chain's CDR3 is CASRGTSGIANTGELFF. CDR3 nucleotides: TGTGCCAGCAGGGGGACTAGCGGGATCGCGAACACCGGGGAGCTGTTTTTT.